One sample yielded the 23 T cell receptor beta chains listed below, sequenced in a study of Tregs in tolerant kidney transplant recipients. Only in-frame clones appear in the TCRdb table, and some are missing; sequencing was by immunoSEQ multiplex PCR. The table includes approximately 260,000 clones, 80% to 85% detected once. Material: CD4+ T cells from blood. The receptors stem from a human donor in good health.

This chain joins TRBV2 and TRBJ1-4, with D possibly matching TRBD1 (5 bases). Trimming cost V 4 bases and J 8 bases, with 14 bases left between them. This CDR3 contains 14 residues. Germline V gene sequence: CDR1 SNHLY, CDR2 FYNNEI. The CDR3 loop is CASSAGPNREKLFF. The CDR3 bases are TGTGCCAGCAGTGCAGGGCCGAATCGGGAAAAACTGTTTTTT.

The chain is built from TRBV6-1 and TRBJ2-5; a possible D gene is TRBD1 (6 bases). Germline assignment: CDR1 MNHNS and CDR2 SASEGT. The CDR3 is made up of 14 amino acids. The ends were cut back, 9 bases at V and 7 bases at J, with 21 bases in the middle. CDR3: CASKNRERIATQYF. CDR3 nucleotide sequence: TGTGCCAGTAAAAACAGGGAAAGGATCGCGACCCAGTACTTC.

Remarks on this clone: Different DNA sequences within this sample yield the same CDR3. The V and J genes are TRBV6-5 and TRBJ1-1; D is perhaps TRBD1 (6 bases). From germline, CDR1 is MNHEY and CDR2 SVGAGI. The CDR3 totals 13 residues. Trimming cost V 2 bases and J 14 bases, with 18 bases left between them. The CDR3 nucleotides are TGTGCCAGCAGTTACCCCGGGGGGGCGCAGGCCTTCTTT. Translating it yields CASSYPGGAQAFF.

The chain employs TRBV9 and TRBJ2-1, with TRBD1 matching 9 bases. V was clipped by 4 bases and J by 3 bases; unmatched bases: 8. The CDR3 runs to 16 residues. The germline CDR1 and CDR2 sequences are SGDLS and YYNGEE. In nucleotides, the CDR3 is TGTGCCAGCAGCCAGGGAGGGACAGGGATCTACAATGAGCAGTTCTTC. Its translation is CASSQGGTGIYNEQFF.

This chain connects TRBV7-2 to TRBJ2-7; D ambiguous. The CDR3 consists of 13 residues. The germline V and J ends were trimmed by 8 bases and 0 bases, with 11 bases remaining between them. CDR1 SGHTA and CDR2 FQGNSA come from the germline V gene. CDR3 protein: CASRLASSYEQYF. CDR3 bases: TGTGCCAGCCGGTTGGCATCCTCCTACGAGCAGTACTTC.

The chain combines TRBV15 with TRBJ1-1; D is unclear. CDR1 and CDR2 from the germline V gene are LNHNV and YYDKDF (reference sequence). This CDR3 is 13 amino acids long. The ends were cut back, 0 bases at V and 5 bases at J, with 7 bases in the middle. This chain's CDR3 is CATSREIDTEAFF. CDR3 in DNA: TGTGCCACCAGCAGAGAGATAGATACTGAAGCTTTCTTT.

V is TRBV6-5 and J is TRBJ2-7; 10 bases align to TRBD1. V shed 8 bases, J shed 4 bases, and the junction held 5 bases outside the gene matches. The CDR3 runs 13 residues. Germline assignment: CDR1 MNHEY and CDR2 SVGAGI. The CDR3 spells CASAGQGLYEQYF. For the CDR3, the DNA is TGTGCCAGCGCGGGACAGGGGTTGTACGAGCAGTACTTC.

The V gene is TRBV7-8, the J gene TRBJ2-7, with D possibly being TRBD2 (6 bases). The CDR3 consists of 15 residues. Germline CDR1 SGHVS, CDR2 FQNEAQ. V shed 2 bases and J shed 1 base, with 12 bases lying between them. CDR3 DNA: TGTGCCAGCAGCTTATATTCCGGGGGATCCTACGAGCAGTACTTC. This encodes CASSLYSGGSYEQYF.

This clone was detected only a few times. The V call is TRBV2, the J call TRBJ1-5; 7 bases are a match to TRBD1. This CDR3 has 14 amino acids. Germline V lookup: CDR1 SNHLY, CDR2 FYNNEI. Unmatched junction bases numbered 6, after V lost 4 bases and J lost 6 bases. CDR3 bases: TGTGCCAGCAGTGGGACAGGAGGGATTCAGCCCCAGCATTTT. This encodes CASSGTGGIQPQHF. Filled out from reference TRBV2 and TRBJ1-5, the complete variable domain reads EPEVTQTPSHQVTQMGQEVILRCVPISNHLYFYWYRQILGQKVEFLVSFYNNEISEKSEIFDDQFSVERPDGSNFTLKIRSTKLEDSAMYFCASSGTGGIQPQHFGDGTRLSIL.

J is TRBJ2-1 and V is TRBV4-2; D may correspond to TRBD1 or TRBD2 (6 bases each). Looked up from germline, CDR1 is LGHNA and CDR2 is YNFKEQ. CDR3 length: 15 residues. V dropped 1 base and J dropped 2 bases, with 9 bases sitting between them. CDR3 nucleotides: TGTGCCAGCAGCCAAGCAGGGGAGGCCTACAATGAGCAGTTCTTC. This sequence encodes CASSQAGEAYNEQFF.

This clone showed up just a few times. The J gene is TRBJ1-1, the V gene TRBV4-1; D perhaps matches TRBD1 (6 bases). The CDR3 is 11 residues long. V was cut by 4 bases and J by 8 bases, with 8 bases left in between. Looked up from germline, CDR1 is MGHRA and CDR2 is YSYEKL. CDR3 nucleotides: TGCGCCAGCAGCCCCGGACAGGAAGCTTTCTTT. Its protein product is CASSPGQEAFF.

The chain employs TRBV19 and TRBJ2-3; 11 bases are a match to TRBD2. The CDR3 has 17 residues. The V segment lost 5 bases and the J segment 9 bases; nucleotides outside the gene matches: 16. The germline V gene has CDR1 LNHDA and CDR2 SQIVND (reference sequence). The CDR3: CASSSGSSGRSSGTQYF. The CDR3 nucleotides read TGTGCCAGTAGTTCGGGGTCTAGCGGGAGGTCGTCGGGCACGCAGTATTTT.

This chain joins TRBV18 and TRBJ2-7, with 9 bases lining up with TRBD1. Losses at the gene ends were 3 bases for V and 2 bases for J; bases not matched to a gene: 5. The CDR3 length is 15 residues. Germline V gene lookup returns CDR1 KGHSH and CDR2 LQKENI. The CDR3 spells CASSPGTGKTYEQYF. CDR3 DNA: TGTGCCAGCTCACCCGGGACAGGGAAGACCTACGAGCAGTACTTC. The full variable domain, with the rest looked up from reference TRBV18 and TRBJ2-7, is NAGVMQNPRHLVRRRGQEARLRCSPMKGHSHVYWYRQLPEEGLKFMVYLQKENIIDESGMPKERFSAEFPKEGPSILRIQQVVRGDSAAYFCASSPGTGKTYEQYFGPGTRLTVT.

The rearrangement links TRBV5-1 to TRBJ1-1; 8 nucleotides agree with TRBD1. J lost 1 base, V lost 3 bases, and 5 bases had no gene match. The germline CDR1 and CDR2 sequences are SGHRS and YFSETQ. The CDR3 length is 15 residues. CDR3 residues: CASSYLTGGNTEAFF. CDR3 sequence (DNA): TGCGCCAGCAGCTACCTCACAGGGGGGAACACTGAAGCTTTCTTT.

This chain joins TRBV11-2 and TRBJ1-1, with D possibly being TRBD1 (6 bases). The ends were cut back, 2 bases at V and 1 base at J, with 11 bases in the middle. The CDR3 is 15 residues long. CDR1 is SGHAT and CDR2 is FQNNGV in the germline V gene. The CDR3 coding sequence is TGTGCCAGCAGCTTAACGGAACAGGGGAACACTGAAGCTTTCTTT. This codes for CASSLTEQGNTEAFF.

The J gene is TRBJ1-2, the V gene TRBV5-1; D uncertain. Trimming shortened V by 4 bases and J by 2 bases, and 9 bases separated the two germline ends. The germline V gene encodes CDR1 SGHRS and CDR2 YFSETQ. The CDR3 is made up of 13 amino acids. CDR3 sequence: CASSPVGNYGYTF. In nucleotides, the CDR3 is TGCGCCAGCAGCCCCGTGGGGAACTATGGCTACACCTTC.

In its sample, this clone was seen a few times. V usage is TRBV7-9 and J usage is TRBJ2-7, with D hard to call. Between the trimmed V and J ends, which lost 4 bases and 2 bases, there was a span of 0 bases. The CDR3 loop spans 10 amino acids. Looked up from germline, CDR1 is SEHNR and CDR2 is FQNEAQ (reference sequence). The DNA for the CDR3 is TGTGCCAGCAGCTCCTACGAGCAGTACTTC. Amino acid sequence: CASSSYEQYF. Full variable domain (remainder filled in from reference TRBV7-9 and TRBJ2-7): DTGVSQNPRHKITKRGQNVTFRCDPISEHNRLYWYRQTLGQGPEFLTYFQNEAQLEKSRLLSDRFSAERPKGSFSTLEIQRTEQGDSAMYLCASSSYEQYFGPGTRLTVT.

V is TRBV6-5 and J is TRBJ1-5; TRBD1 is a possible D gene (5 bases). CDR1 and CDR2 from the germline V gene are MNHEY and SVGAGI. This CDR3 has 16 residues. The V end lost 0 bases, the J end lost 5 bases, and 14 bases lay between the germline ends. CDR3 nucleotides: TGTGCCAGCAGTTACTCATACCGGGACGGGGATCAGCCCCAGCATTTT. Translation gives CASSYSYRDGDQPQHF.

This clone showed up just a few times. The chain has TRBV6-1 and TRBJ2-7, with D maybe TRBD2 (5 bases). V was pared by 7 bases and J by 0 bases, with 13 bases between. Germline CDR1 reads MNHNS; CDR2 reads SASEGT. This CDR3 contains 14 residues. CDR3 DNA sequence: TGTGCCAGCATAAGGAGCGGTAGCTCCTACGAGCAGTACTTC. Translating it yields CASIRSGSSYEQYF.

The genes are TRBV15 and TRBJ1-1; a possible D gene is TRBD1 (6 bases). CDR1 and CDR2 (germline): LNHNV, YYDKDF (reference sequence). V was cut by 0 bases and J by 0 bases, with 11 bases left in between. The CDR3 is made up of 16 amino acids. The CDR3 coding sequence is TGTGCCACCAGCAGAGATCATGGACAGATGAACACTGAAGCTTTCTTT. This encodes CATSRDHGQMNTEAFF.

V is TRBV28 and J is TRBJ1-2; the match to TRBD1 covers 11 bases. With 4 bases clipped from V and 6 bases from J, the junction kept 4 bases outside the gene matches. The CDR3 runs to 14 residues. Per the germline V gene, CDR1 is MDHEN and CDR2 is SYDVKM. The CDR3 DNA reads TGTGCCAGCAGTTCGGGACAGGGGGGAAATGGCTACACCTTC. Protein sequence: CASSSGQGGNGYTF.

The chain employs TRBV7-2 and TRBJ2-7; 9 bases are shared with TRBD1. CDR1 and CDR2 from the germline V gene are SGHTA and FQGNSA. CDR3 size: 15 residues. Trimming cost V 5 bases and J 2 bases; bases outside gene matches: 7. The CDR3 sequence is CASSHTGQGPYEQYF. CDR3 in DNA: TGTGCCAGCAGCCATACGGGACAGGGCCCCTACGAGCAGTACTTC.

The V and J genes are TRBV10-1 and TRBJ2-7; a weak D match, TRBD2 (6 bases). The ends were cut back, 8 bases at V and 0 bases at J, with 20 bases in the middle. Germline V gene data show CDR1 as WNHNN and CDR2 as SYGVQD (reference sequence). The CDR3 has 16 residues. CDR3 sequence (DNA): TGCGCCAGCGGGATGGGATCGGGGGAGAGCTCCTACGAGCAGTACTTC. It translates to CASGMGSGESSYEQYF.